A selection of T cell receptor beta chains follows, all from one sample in a study of cytomegalovirus exposure and HLA in healthy donors. Assay used: immunoSEQ multiplex PCR; TCRdb lists only in-frame clones, some missing. The profile shows fewer than 250,000 clones, roughly 77% of them singletons. What was sequenced was PBMCs. Source of these receptors: a woman aged 50 to 60 in good health and CMV-seronegative. Each CDR3 is given with its conserved first and last residue. A D gene is named only where the DNA matches it firmly. A clone size is listed for some rows: how often the clone was seen (once, few, many), or a class if it is expanded.

size	D	V	J	CDR3	DNA
few	.	TRBV28	TRBJ1-4	CASSSPEGGGEKLFF	TGTGCCAGCAGTTCCCCCGAAGGGGGTGGTGAAAAACTGTTTTTT
.	.	TRBV9	TRBJ2-1	CASSVGALAGRQFF	TGTGCCAGCAGCGTAGGGGCCTTGGCGGGAAGGCAGTTCTTC
.	TRBD2	TRBV27	TRBJ2-3	CASSLSLGRLAGGPSTDTQYF	TGTGCCAGCAGTTTATCCCTAGGTCGGCTAGCGGGAGGGCCGAGCACAGATACGCAGTATTTT
.	TRBD1	TRBV6-5	TRBJ2-3	CASSRGTGGLDTQYF	TGTGCCAGCAGCCGGGGGACAGGGGGCCTGGATACGCAGTATTTT
.	.	TRBV9	TRBJ1-5	CASSDRHRSNQPQHF	TGTGCCAGCAGCGACAGACATAGGAGCAATCAGCCCCAGCATTTT
.	TRBD2	TRBV13	TRBJ2-3	CASSLLAGAPTDTQYF	TGTGCCAGCAGCCTCCTAGCGGGGGCACCCACAGATACGCAGTATTTT
once	TRBD2	TRBV28	TRBJ2-3	CASSRAGVADTQYF	TGTGCCAGCAGTCGAGCGGGAGTCGCAGATACGCAGTATTTT
.	TRBD1	TRBV7-9	TRBJ2-1	CASSFLMGQGRDEQFF	TGTGCCAGCAGCTTCCTGATGGGACAGGGTAGGGATGAGCAGTTCTTC
.	TRBD1	TRBV5-1	TRBJ2-1	CASSPDRDRVNEQFF	TGCGCCAGCAGCCCCGACCGGGACAGGGTAAATGAGCAGTTCTTC
.	TRBD1	TRBV10-3	TRBJ2-7	CAISPATGVYEQYF	TGTGCCATCAGCCCCGCGACAGGGGTCTACGAGCAGTACTTC
.	.	TRBV5-1	TRBJ1-4	CASSLEGTRLGKLFF	TGCGCCAGCAGCTTGGAAGGGACAAGGTTGGGAAAACTGTTTTTT
.	.	TRBV6-1	TRBJ1-5	CASSEADSNQPQHF	TGTGCCAGCAGTGAAGCGGACAGTAATCAGCCCCAGCATTTT
few	TRBD1	TRBV29-1	TRBJ1-1	CSVYDRGVTEAFF	TGCAGCGTTTACGACAGGGGGGTCACTGAAGCTTTCTTT
.	.	TRBV5-4	TRBJ2-1	CASSPQRDNEQFF	TGTGCCAGCAGCCCCCAGCGGGACAATGAGCAGTTCTTC
.	TRBD1	TRBV25-1	TRBJ1-1	CASRDTGVDTEAFF	TGTGCCAGCAGAGACACAGGGGTAGACACTGAAGCTTTCTTT
.	.	TRBV11-2	TRBJ2-1	CASSRRGNEQFF	TGTGCCAGCAGCCGGAGAGGCAATGAGCAGTTCTTC
.	TRBD2	TRBV9	TRBJ2-1	CASSVGGRNEQFF	TGTGCCAGCAGCGTAGGCGGGAGGAATGAGCAGTTCTTC
.	TRBD1	TRBV5-1	TRBJ1-2	CASSSLQGVLGGYTF	TGCGCCAGCAGCTCATTACAGGGGGTTCTAGGTGGCTACACCTTC
.	.	TRBV7-2	TRBJ1-2	CASSLGQGSNYGYTF	TGTGCCAGCAGCTTAGGGCAGGGTTCTAACTATGGCTACACCTTC
.	TRBD1	TRBV25-1	TRBJ2-5	CASRPPDRGETQYF	TGTGCCAGCAGGCCCCCGGACAGGGGTGAGACCCAGTACTTC
.	.	TRBV19	TRBJ1-6	CASSPGPIAQPNSPLHF	TGTGCCAGTAGTCCAGGCCCTATTGCTCAACCTAATTCACCCCTCCACTTT
few	.	TRBV12-5	TRBJ1-5	CASGSGASQPQHF	TGTGCTAGTGGATCAGGGGCGTCTCAACCCCAGCATTTT
few	.	TRBV4-3	TRBJ2-2	CASSQEVTGGNTGELFF	TGCGCCAGCAGCCAAGAAGTTACCGGCGGGAACACCGGGGAGCTGTTTTTT
.	TRBD1	TRBV5-1	TRBJ1-2	CASSAATGCGYTF	TGCGCCAGCAGCGCAGCGACAGGGTGTGGCTACACCTTC
.	TRBD2	TRBV19	TRBJ2-2	CASSPGLAGNTGELFF	TGTGCCAGTAGCCCGGGACTAGCGGGGAACACCGGGGAGCTGTTTTTT
.	TRBD1	TRBV30	TRBJ2-7	CAWSVSGDRGIRQYF	TGTGCCTGGAGTGTATCGGGGGACAGGGGGATTCGGCAGTACTTC
.	.	TRBV6-1	TRBJ1-3	CASSPDRYSGNTIYF	TGTGCCAGCAGTCCGGACAGATACTCTGGAAACACCATATATTTT
once	.	TRBV14	TRBJ2-1	CASSRLPPTSFPYNEQFF	TGTGCCAGCAGCCGCCTGCCCCCCACTAGCTTTCCCTACAATGAGCAGTTCTTC
.	TRBD2	TRBV5-1	TRBJ2-1	CASSLGLAGSNEQFF	TGCGCCAGCAGCTTGGGACTAGCGGGGTCCAATGAGCAGTTCTTC
.	.	TRBV9	TRBJ1-5	CASSVGGTSNQPQHF	TGTGCCAGCAGCGTGGGGGGAACAAGCAATCAGCCCCAGCATTTT
.	.	TRBV6-5	TRBJ2-1	CASSYRHFSSYNEQFF	TGTGCCAGCAGTTACCGTCACTTTAGCTCCTACAATGAGCAGTTCTTC
.	.	TRBV21-1	TRBJ1-5	CASSRTPGQNQPQHF	TGTGCCAGCAGCAGGACCCCGGGACAGAATCAGCCCCAGCATTTT
.	.	TRBV11-2	TRBJ1-1	CASSTDGSRAIDTEAFF	TGTGCCAGCAGCACAGATGGTTCCAGGGCGATAGACACTGAAGCTTTCTTT
.	.	TRBV4-3	TRBJ2-2	CASSQESSGWTGELFF	TGCGCCAGCAGCCAAGAGAGCAGCGGGTGGACCGGGGAGCTGTTTTTT
.	.	TRBV11-2	TRBJ2-5	CASSSHSTIGGQETQYF	TGTGCCAGCAGCTCCCACTCAACCATCGGGGGTCAAGAGACCCAGTACTTC